These 24 T cell receptor beta chains originate from one sample sequenced in a study of blood T cell repertoires in COVID-19. The data were produced by immunoSEQ multiplex PCR, yet TCRdb's version contains in-frame clones alone and is incomplete. This table has 100,000 to 150,000 clones, approximately 85% appearing once. The sequenced sample was peripheral blood. All receptors derive from a woman older than 75 with COVID-19, enrolled during active disease.

The CDR3 loop is CASSLTRDTLLRTQHF. CDR3 DNA: TGTGCCAGCAGCTTAACTCGGGACACCCTATTGAGGACCCAGCATTTT. The chain joins TRBV7-8 to TRBJ1-5; the D gene is possibly TRBD1 (6 bases). The germline gives CDR1 SGHVS, CDR2 FQNEAQ. V lost 2 bases to trimming and J lost 11 bases, with 22 bases between them. There are 16 residues in the CDR3.

The chain joins TRBV7-2 to TRBJ2-1; 11 nucleotides agree with TRBD2. The CDR3 is made up of 16 amino acids. Trimming at V came to 5 bases and at J to 8 bases, leaving 11 bases not matched to a gene. The germline gives CDR1 SGHTA, CDR2 FQGNSA. The CDR3 here is CASSRDTSGRGDEQFF. The CDR3 DNA is TGTGCCAGCAGCCGCGACACTAGCGGGAGAGGCGATGAGCAGTTCTTC.

The J gene is TRBJ2-7, the V gene TRBV6-2 or TRBV6-3, with 9 nucleotides matching TRBD2. Trimming at V came to 4 bases and at J to 6 bases, leaving 4 bases not matched to a gene. The CDR3 length is 13 residues. Germline values: CDR1 MNHEY, CDR2 SVGEGT. CDR3 loop: CASSSSGMVEQYF. As DNA, the CDR3 is TGTGCCAGCAGTTCTAGCGGGATGGTCGAGCAGTACTTC.

This chain links TRBV3-1 (or the pseudogene TRBV3-2) with TRBJ2-2; TRBD2 agrees at 10 bases. With V trimmed by 7 bases and J by 7 bases, 9 bases remained unmatched. Germline V gene data show CDR1 as LGHDT and CDR2 as YNNKEL (reference sequence). This CDR3 is built from 15 residues. CDR3 sequence: CASTPSGGGIGELFF. CDR3 bases: TGTGCCAGCACCCCTAGCGGGGGTGGTATCGGGGAGCTGTTTTTT.

V and J are TRBV4-2 and TRBJ2-2, with 14 bases aligning to TRBD2. Per the germline V gene, CDR1 is LGHNA and CDR2 is YNFKEQ. CDR3 length: 19 residues. With 2 bases clipped from V and 1 base from J, the junction kept 6 bases outside the gene matches. The CDR3 protein is CASSQSGLAGGGNTGELFF. CDR3 coding DNA: TGTGCCAGCAGCCAATCCGGACTAGCGGGAGGAGGGAACACCGGGGAGCTGTTTTTT.

This chain joins TRBV7-8 and TRBJ2-7, with 7 bases that match TRBD1. The germline V gene has CDR1 SGHVS and CDR2 FQNEAQ. Germline trimming cut 5 bases from V and 2 bases from J; bases unmatched to any gene: 12. The CDR3 totals 16 residues. CDR3 region: CASSPSRRDRAYEQYF. CDR3 nucleotide sequence: TGTGCCAGCAGCCCGAGCCGCCGGGACAGAGCCTACGAGCAGTACTTC.

The chain joins TRBV14 to TRBJ1-4, with D unresolved. Per germline, CDR1 SGHDN and CDR2 FVKESK. The CDR3 covers 14 residues. Between the trimmed V and J ends, which lost 3 bases and 8 bases, there was a span of 13 bases. The CDR3 nucleotides read TGTGCCAGCAGCCAGGCGGGCCTTGAGGAAAAACTGTTTTTT. It encodes CASSQAGLEEKLFF.

This clone came up a few times. This chain links TRBV5-6 with TRBJ1-2, with D unresolved. Germline lookup yields CDR1 SGHDT and CDR2 YYEEEE. This CDR3 contains 12 residues. V was pared by 4 bases and J by 8 bases, with 12 bases between. The CDR3 DNA is TGTGCCAGCAGCCCTCAAACGGTCGGCTACACCTTC. This translates into CASSPQTVGYTF.

The chain carries TRBV18 and TRBJ2-7; 10 bases are shared with TRBD1. J was trimmed by 4 bases and V by 3 bases; bases with no gene match: 6. The CDR3 runs 15 residues. Germline V gives CDR1 KGHSH, CDR2 LQKENI. CDR3 loop: CASSPPGQGPYEQYF. DNA for the CDR3: TGTGCCAGCTCACCTCCGGGACAGGGGCCTTACGAGCAGTACTTC.

The rearrangement uses TRBV11-3 and TRBJ2-1; D unclear. The CDR3 has 16 residues. V lost 4 bases and J 0 bases, leaving 13 bases between the germline ends. Germline CDR1 SGHNT, CDR2 YENEEA. CDR3 in amino acids: CASSSSSSSSYNEQFF. The CDR3 DNA reads TGTGCCAGCAGCTCCTCTTCCTCGAGCTCCTACAATGAGCAGTTCTTC.

In DNA, the CDR3 is TGTGCCAGCAGAACCGGTTCCTACAATGAGCAGTTCTTC. It translates to CASRTGSYNEQFF. The chain couples TRBV6-5 to TRBJ2-1, with unresolved D. Germline CDR1 reads MNHEY; CDR2 reads SVGAGI. There are 13 residues in the CDR3. Trimming stripped 6 bases from V and 1 base from J, with 7 bases between.

J is TRBJ1-6 and V is TRBV4-3; the match to TRBD1 covers 9 bases. CDR1 and CDR2 from the germline V gene are LGHNA and YSLEER. The V gene end was trimmed by 2 bases and the J gene end by 11 bases; junction bases not matched to a gene: 7. CDR3 size: 15 residues. The CDR3 sequence is CASSQSGTGSTPLHF. The CDR3 DNA reads TGCGCCAGCAGCCAATCTGGGACAGGGTCGACACCCCTCCACTTT.

The sample holds one count of this clone. This chain connects TRBV5-1 to TRBJ2-7; the D gene is possibly TRBD2 (5 bases). This CDR3 has 15 residues. Trimming cost V 4 bases and J 2 bases, with 16 bases left between them. The germline gives CDR1 SGHRS, CDR2 YFSETQ. CDR3 DNA: TGCGCCAGCAGCGTACTCTCTGACGGGGCCTACGAGCAGTACTTC. Protein: CASSVLSDGAYEQYF.

For the CDR3, the DNA is TGTGCCAGCAGCGTGGGGGGGGCATCTCGCTCTGGAAACACCATATATTTT. The encoded protein is CASSVGGASRSGNTIYF. V and J are TRBV2 and TRBJ1-3, with a possible D match to TRBD1 (6 bases). The CDR3 is 17 amino acids. Germline loops: CDR1 SNHLY, CDR2 FYNNEI. The V gene lost 6 bases and the J gene lost 0 bases, with 18 bases spanning the gap.

The V and J genes are TRBV18 and TRBJ2-2; the match to TRBD1 covers 7 bases. Germline CDR1 and CDR2: KGHSH and LQKENI. V shed 3 bases, J shed 0 bases, and the junction held 10 bases outside the gene matches. This CDR3 comprises 18 residues. The CDR3 sequence: CASSPGQLTPTNTGELFF. The CDR3 DNA is TGTGCCAGCTCACCGGGACAGCTTACCCCTACGAACACCGGGGAGCTGTTTTTT.

The rearrangement links TRBV6-1 to TRBJ2-7, with D unresolved. The germline V gene has CDR1 MNHNS and CDR2 SASEGT. This CDR3 contains 14 residues. Trimming removed 3 bases from V and 6 bases from J, with 15 bases in between. CDR3 amino acids: CASSELRQISEQYF. In nucleotides, the CDR3 is TGTGCCAGCAGTGAGCTGAGACAAATTTCCGAGCAGTACTTC.

The chain uses TRBV28 and TRBJ2-7, with 9 nucleotides matching TRBD2. Germline CDR1 is MDHEN and CDR2 is SYDVKM. The CDR3 has 15 amino acids. The trim removed 7 bases at V and 3 bases at J, leaving 10 bases unmatched. CDR3 protein: CASIGSLAGLYEQYF. CDR3 DNA: TGTGCCAGCATTGGGTCGCTAGCGGGACTCTACGAGCAGTACTTC.

The CDR3 sequence is CASSSGGVQGLGGYTF. Written as DNA, the CDR3 is TGTGCCAGCAGTTCGGGGGGGGTACAGGGGTTGGGCGGCTACACCTTC. This sequence joins TRBV6-5 and TRBJ1-2; 7 bases line up with TRBD1. The germline V gene has CDR1 MNHEY and CDR2 SVGAGI. This CDR3 has 16 amino acids. The V gene end was trimmed by 4 bases and the J gene end by 8 bases; junction bases not matched to a gene: 16.

The V call is TRBV9, the J call TRBJ2-6, with 10 bases lining up with TRBD1. The CDR3 runs 16 residues. V shed 6 bases and J 2 bases; nucleotides not matched to a gene: 5. The germline V gene has CDR1 SGDLS and CDR2 YYNGEE. The CDR3 loop is CASTRDRGAGANVLTF. DNA of the CDR3: TGTGCCAGCACACGGGACAGGGGCGCTGGGGCCAACGTCCTGACTTTC.

This sequence joins TRBV14 and TRBJ1-2; no clear D. The V gene's germline CDR1 is SGHDN and CDR2 FVKESK. The CDR3 consists of 15 residues. V lost 0 bases, J lost 3 bases, and 11 bases lay in between. CDR3 sequence reads: CASSQDLWADYGYTF. The DNA of the CDR3 is TGTGCCAGCAGCCAAGATCTATGGGCAGACTATGGCTACACCTTC.

This chain joins TRBV5-5 and TRBJ1-1; D gene uncertain. This CDR3 has 15 amino acids. Trimming shortened V by 5 bases and J by 1 base, and 15 bases separated the two germline ends. Germline CDR1 reads SGHKS; CDR2 reads YYEKEE (reference sequence). DNA of the CDR3: TGTGCCAGCAGGAAATCACAGTTTTCGAACACTGAAGCTTTCTTT. Translated: CASRKSQFSNTEAFF.

This clone was found a few times. The chain is built from TRBV6-1 and TRBJ2-7; 11 positions agree with TRBD2. CDR3 length equals 16 residues. Germline loops: CDR1 MNHNS, CDR2 SASEGT. V lost 4 bases, J lost 7 bases, and 12 bases stayed unmatched. The CDR3 here is CASSAKTGTSGREQYF. CDR3 sequence (DNA): TGTGCCAGCAGTGCAAAGACCGGGACTAGCGGTAGAGAGCAGTACTTC.

This sequence joins TRBV6-5 and TRBJ2-1, with TRBD2 matching over 13 bases. This CDR3 comprises 15 residues. The ends lost 6 bases at V and 4 bases at J; junction bases unmatched: 3. From germline, CDR1 is MNHEY and CDR2 SVGAGI. This chain's CDR3 is CASSSTSGGYNEQFF. CDR3 in DNA: TGTGCCAGCAGCTCGACTAGCGGGGGGTACAATGAGCAGTTCTTC.

This clone was counted a single time. CDR3 amino acids: CASSIGPGGLNTEAFF. The CDR3 DNA is TGTGCCAGTAGTATAGGTCCAGGGGGATTGAACACTGAAGCTTTCTTT. The chain carries TRBV19 and TRBJ1-1; 7 nucleotides agree with TRBD1. V shed 1 base, J shed 0 bases, and the junction held 5 bases outside the gene matches. The CDR3 runs 16 residues. Germline CDR1 is LNHDA and CDR2 is SQIVND (reference sequence).